The present T cell receptor beta chain was sequenced within a study of blood T cell repertoires in COVID-19. Study background: Sites in the United States, Italy and Spain provided acute and convalescent COVID-19 samples.

Participants were placed into cohorts based on the clinical history they reported. CDR1 is SGHVS and CDR2 is FQNEAQ in the germline V gene. J gave up 10 bases and V 1 base, and 10 bases lay outside the gene matches. This CDR3 spans 16 amino acids. In the source study's methods: By means of reference gene primer amplification, nucleated cell counts were estimated. The data were produced by immunoSEQ multiplex PCR, yet TCRdb's version contains in-frame clones alone and is incomplete. The DNA gave D and trimming, while V, J and clone size come from that table. The profile shows around 220,000 clones, around 90% of them singletons.

Sequences were obtained from PBMCs or T cells enriched from blood (not recorded which). This clonotype originated in a woman aged 25 to 39 with acute COVID-19. The chain joins TRBV7-8 to TRBJ1-4; 9 nucleotides line up with TRBD1. In nucleotides, the CDR3 is TGTGCCAGCAGCTTAGACCCTGGGACAGGGTTGCTAAAACTGTTTTTT. This translates into CASSLDPGTGLLKLFF.